The 18 T cell receptor beta chains below were found in one sample sequenced in a study of Graves' ophthalmopathy and Graves' hyperthyroidism. RNA served as the template for amplifying TCR beta CDR3 regions. The first-round RT-PCR employed HTBI primers together with the Qiagen OneStep RT-PCR kit. A multiplex PCR was then performed as the second round. TCRdb used MiXCR to reprocess the multiplex PCR reads, holding one entry per CDR3 protein. The table includes around 1,200,000 distinct CDR3 sequences, roughly two fifths detected once. The sequenced sample was peripheral blood or thyroid tissue (not recorded which). The origin of the receptors is an adult man with Graves' hyperthyroidism.

The V gene is TRBV10-3, the J gene TRBJ2-7; 7 bases map to TRBD1. The germline gives CDR1 ENHRY, CDR2 SYGVKD. The CDR3 covers 14 residues. J was trimmed by 5 bases and V by 8 bases; bases with no gene match: 12. As DNA, the CDR3 is TGTGCCATCGGGGCCGACAGGGAGTCCGACGAGCAGTACTTC. Encoded protein: CAIGADRESDEQYF.

V gene TRBV6-1 combines with J gene TRBJ2-1, with 8 nucleotides matching TRBD2. Germline V CDR1 and CDR2: MNHNS, SASEGT. The CDR3 consists of 14 residues. The J segment lost 4 bases and the V segment lost 7 bases, leaving 6 bases of the junction unmatched. DNA for the CDR3: TGTGCCAGCACCCAGCGGGAGAGATACAATGAGCAGTTCTTC. Residues: CASTQRERYNEQFF.

This clonotype was detected a few times. The V call is TRBV4-1, the J call TRBJ2-7; 7 bases agree with TRBD1. CDR3 length equals 15 residues. The V segment lost 1 base and the J segment 4 bases; nucleotides outside the gene matches: 7. Germline V gene data show CDR1 as MGHRA and CDR2 as YSYEKL. The CDR3 reads CASSQVAGGEYEQYF. The CDR3 region has the DNA TGCGCCAGCAGCCAAGTTGCAGGGGGAGAGTACGAGCAGTACTTC.

This clonotype has a count of ten or more. The chain uses TRBV9 and TRBJ1-4; no firm D call. The V gene lost 0 bases and the J gene lost 5 bases, with 11 bases spanning the gap. Germline values: CDR1 SGDLS, CDR2 YYNGEE. The CDR3 extends over 15 amino acids. The CDR3 DNA reads as TGTGCCAGCAGCGTAGCACCCACCGAGAATGAAAAACTGTTTTTT. This translates into CASSVAPTENEKLFF. Combining the CDR3 with reference TRBV9 and TRBJ1-4 gives the whole variable domain DSGVTQTPKHLITATGQRVTLRCSPRSGDLSVYWYQQSLDQGLQFLIQYYNGEERAKGNILERFSAQQFPDLHSELNLSSLELGDSALYFCASSVAPTENEKLFFGSGTQLSVL.

This clonotype came up a few times. The chain has TRBV6-5 and TRBJ1-1, with D unclear. CDR3 size: 15 residues. V gave up 2 bases and J gave up 3 bases, with 13 bases separating them. CDR1 MNHEY and CDR2 SVGAGI come from the germline V gene. Here the CDR3 DNA reads TGTGCCAGCAGTTACCTCGGCTCTGGGGACACTGAAGCTTTCTTT. Translation: CASSYLGSGDTEAFF.

Of note for this clonotype: The junction does not match germline at one end; this may be a read error. The chain links TRBV29-1 to TRBJ1-6, with D uncertain. The CDR3 has 14 residues. CDR1 is SQVTM and CDR2 is ANQGSEA in the germline V gene. The CDR3 loop is CSVNTAGPSSPLHF. In DNA, the CDR3 is TGCAGCGTTAACACCGCTGGCCCCTCTTCACCCCTGCACTTT.

In the case of this clonotype: With a much larger clone just one base away, this may be a read error. The chain carries TRBV25-1 and TRBJ1-1, with no clear D. Germline lookup yields CDR1 MGHDK and CDR2 SYGVNS. The CDR3 sequence is 13 residues long. V was cut by 9 bases and J by 1 base, with 12 bases left in between. CDR3 amino acids: CASGNAQNTEAFF. CDR3 nucleotide sequence: TGTGCCAGTGGCAACGCACAGAACACTGAAGCTTTCTTT.

The chain has TRBV2 and TRBJ1-5, with a tentative D call TRBD1 (6 bases). Between the trimmed V and J ends, which lost 10 bases and 3 bases, there was a span of 13 bases. CDR1 and CDR2 from the germline V gene are SNHLY and FYNNEI. The CDR3 totals 13 residues. This CDR3 is CATGGRLNQPQHF. The DNA of the CDR3 is TGTGCCACCGGGGGCCGTCTCAATCAGCCCCAGCATTTT. The variable domain in full, with the rest retrieved from reference TRBV2 and TRBJ1-5, is EPEVTQTPSHQVTQMGQEVILRCVPISNHLYFYWYRQILGQKVEFLVSFYNNEISEKSEIFDDQFSVERPDGSNFTLKIRSTKLEDSAMYFCATGGRLNQPQHFGDGTRLSIL.

Worth noting for this clonotype: A read error may account for a junction end that differs from germline. The gene calls are TRBV10-3 and TRBJ2-2; tentative D call: TRBD2 (7 bases). Germline V gene lookup returns CDR1 ENHRY and CDR2 SYGVKD. CDR3 size: 16 residues. CDR3 in amino acids: CASSDSGGANTGELFF. CDR3 DNA: TGTGCCAGCAGTGACTCTGGGGGGGCAAACACCGGGGAGCTGTTTTTT.

The chain links TRBV4-2 to TRBJ2-7, with 8 bases fitting TRBD1. The CDR3 is made up of 15 amino acids. The germline CDR1 and CDR2 sequences are LGHNA and YNFKEQ. V lost 4 bases, J lost 5 bases, and 10 bases stayed unmatched. CDR3 residues: CASSLRDRPRDEQYF. As DNA, the CDR3 is TGTGCCAGCAGCCTGAGGGACAGGCCTAGGGACGAGCAGTACTTC.

The chain joins TRBV10-2 to TRBJ1-2; tentative D call: TRBD1 (5 bases). The CDR3 length is 15 residues. The germline V gene encodes CDR1 WSHSY and CDR2 SAAADI. V lost 6 bases to trimming and J lost 2 bases, with 16 bases between them. Here the CDR3 reads CASRGTGEWNYGYTF. Written as DNA, the CDR3 is TGCGCCAGCAGGGGGACTGGGGAGTGGAACTATGGCTACACCTTC.

This chain connects TRBV7-9 to TRBJ2-6; a possible D gene is TRBD2 (6 bases). This CDR3 spans 20 amino acids. V was clipped by 5 bases and J by 0 bases, with 23 bases between them. Germline CDR1 and CDR2: SEHNR and FQNEAQ (reference sequence). The CDR3 protein is CASSPIAGRGIGSGANVLTF. The CDR3 DNA is TGTGCCAGCAGCCCCATCGCGGGGCGGGGCATTGGCTCTGGGGCCAACGTCCTGACTTTC.

As concerns this clonotype: Mismatch with germline at one junction end may stem from a read error. V and J are TRBV19 and TRBJ2-6; 7 bases line up with TRBD1. Germline CDR1 is LNHDA and CDR2 is SQIVND (reference sequence). The CDR3 is 16 amino acids. The CDR3 is CAGSIIGGLGANVLTF. The CDR3 nucleotides are TGTGCCGGTAGTATTATAGGGGGCCTTGGGGCCAACGTCCTGACTTTC.

Worth noting for this clonotype: A much more abundant neighbour one base away suggests this may be a read error. The final CDR3 position lacks the conserved phenylalanine or tryptophan, pointing to a likely read error. This sequence joins TRBV19 and TRBJ1-2, with D unclear. This CDR3 contains 12 residues. Trimming shortened V by 5 bases and J by 7 bases, and 11 bases separated the two germline ends. Germline V gene data show CDR1 as LNHDA and CDR2 as SQIVND (reference sequence). The CDR3 here is CASSAVSFGYTS. CDR3 bases: TGTGCCAGTAGTGCGGTGAGTTTTGGCTACACCTCC.

Ten or more counts support this clonotype. The V call is TRBV7-8, the J call TRBJ1-6; a possible D gene is TRBD1 (6 bases). The CDR3 totals 14 residues. Between the trimmed V and J ends, which lost 1 base and 9 bases, there was a span of 10 bases. Germline V CDR1 and CDR2: SGHVS, FQNEAQ. The CDR3 region is CASSLGQGRSPLHF. CDR3 DNA: TGTGCCAGCAGCTTAGGGCAGGGGCGTTCACCCCTCCACTTT.

This clonotype was found many times. V usage is TRBV10-1 and J usage is TRBJ2-7; weak D call: TRBD2 (5 bases). The germline gives CDR1 WNHNN, CDR2 SYGVQD (reference sequence). The ends were cut back, 8 bases at V and 3 bases at J, with 20 bases in the middle. CDR3 length: 15 amino acids. The CDR3 DNA sequence: TGCGCCAGCGACCACTCGGACGACTACCACTACGAGCAGTACTTC. Protein product: CASDHSDDYHYEQYF.

A remark on this clonotype: The junction and the germline gene differ at one end; a read error may be behind it. V is TRBV19 and J is TRBJ1-5, with unresolved D. Germline V CDR1 and CDR2: LNHDA, SQIVND (reference sequence). The CDR3 extends over 13 amino acids. The CDR3 DNA is TGTGCCACTAGTATCGGGCGGATGGGGACCCAGCATTTT. This codes for CATSIGRMGTQHF.

This clonotype was counted ten times or more. This chain connects TRBV7-9 to TRBJ2-5; D unresolved. Looked up from germline, CDR1 is SEHNR and CDR2 is FQNEAQ (reference sequence). Trimming removed 3 bases at V and 4 bases at J, with 9 bases between. The CDR3 totals 13 residues. The CDR3 spells CASSFMGVETQYF. The CDR3 DNA follows: TGTGCCAGCAGCTTCATGGGTGTAGAGACCCAGTACTTC.